This T cell receptor beta chain is drawn from a study of blood T cells in healthy people across ages (dated by TCRdb to the mid-2010s). Regarding the research as a whole: In model experiments, template switching captured roughly one uniquely barcoded TCR beta cDNA molecule for every two T cells. Two additional independent replicas of 1 million unique cDNA reads from the same blood draw were analyzed for two donors (one aged 18 to 29 and one aged 80 or older). Using deep sequencing normalized with unique cDNA molecular identifiers, the study measured how TCR beta repertoire diversity changes with age. The donors were split into four age groups: young (average approximately 16 years), middle-aged (about 40), aged (approximately 59) and long-lived (82).

Library creation used 5' RACE. The instrument was an Illumina HiSeq 2500. A second PCR of roughly 6 to 11 cycles was run with a J-beta primer mix and a sample-barcoded 5' primer. A template-switch 5' adaptor carrying 12 random nucleotides introduced a unique molecular identifier onto each TCR beta cDNA molecule. Each sample yielded at least 3 million CDR3-containing paired-end reads. First-strand cDNA synthesis was performed from all RNA using the Mint cDNA synthesis kit, with priming by a TRBC-specific oligonucleotide. After uracil-DNA glycosylase treatment, a first 18-cycle PCR used universal primers M1SS and BC2_uni_R on all cDNA. On the authors' methods: Normalization of each sample was performed by random selection of 1 million high-quality reads, each carrying a distinct molecular identifier. Instead of being binned into consensus sequences, reads with shared molecular identifiers were discarded. MiTCR, set to a Q25 quality threshold and the strictest error-elimination algorithm, was used for CDR3 identification, clonotype clustering and error correction. Lower-bound total TCR beta diversity was estimated with a nonparametric unseen species model using Euler transformation. TCRdb reprocessed the public reads (quality trimming at Q25 with fastp, clone calling with MiXCR) and kept in-frame beta chains. Entries are consolidated by CDR3 protein sequence, retaining the most common genes and DNA. The authors' filters were not applied to this entry. For this sample there are under 700,000 distinct CDR3 sequences; less than 25% appear just once. The ten largest clonotypes hold less than 9% of the sample.

The donors were about 40 Caucasian individuals from Russia, aged 6 to 90 years, who were systemically healthy. Each donor gave around 9.9 milliliters of peripheral blood, collected into EDTA-treated Vacutainer tubes. Ficoll-Paque density-gradient centrifugation was used to isolate PBMCs, with at least 6 million per sample. Total RNA, at least 6 micrograms per sample, was extracted from PBMCs with Trizol reagent. Naive CD45RAhigh/CD27high T cell percentages were measured by flow cytometry on a PBMC aliquot from every donor. Results the study describes overall, beyond this receptor: As age increased, observed TCR beta diversity per million T cells dropped in a roughly linear way, and a significant reduction was already evident by age roughly 36. The long-lived group showed more naive CD4+ T cells, fewer expanded clones and increased TCR diversity than the aged group, suggesting age selection. There was a strong correlation between observed TCR beta diversity and the percentage of naive T cells measured by flow cytometry. Bulk unsorted PBMC profiling prevented conclusive comparison of naive and antigen-experienced compartments. Because the CMV infection status of the donors was unknown, age-related changes in expanded clonotypes may potentially have been confounded. Estimates of total diversity based on one million sequenced T cells were regarded as lower bounds and as underestimates.

From a lookup of the germline V gene, CDR1 and CDR2 are MDHEN and SYDVKM. The CDR3 runs 14 amino acids, cysteine and phenylalanine included. Of the read, only the CDR3 DNA is kept; its 42 bases are in frame from base 1. V was cut back by 2 bases and J by 10 bases, leaving a gap of 18 bases between them. This clonotype was recorded a few times. Its antigen is currently not known. No base-level quality is on record; no much larger clone is a single base apart. This sample also belongs to another study, concerning T cells of mothers and their children. As that second study puts it: The donors were nine systemically healthy Caucasian individuals, made up of three mothers and their six children. cDNA synthesis used all of the extracted RNA, with about 1.5 ug of RNA in each 15 ul reaction. Sample barcodes and 2-4 random nucleotides were added via the M1S primer in the second PCR. More than 9 million TCR beta CDR3 reads were obtained from each mother, and about 3 million reads were obtained from each child. In both related and unrelated pairs, thymic selection shapes the output of TCR recombination in a similar way, with inherited differences having only a minor effect. Normalized repertoire overlap in related mother-child pairs was always slightly higher than in unrelated mother-child pairs, but the difference was never significant. Persistent microchimeric T cell clones were not detected, at a sensitivity of about 99 clones per million clonotypes. The study used deep NGS to compare TCR beta repertoires of mothers and children, seeking features distinguishing related mother-child pairs from unrelated individuals. On average, the children were about 10 +/- 4 years old, while the mothers were 40 +/- 4 years old. After adapter ligation was performed with NEBNext reagents, the libraries were sequenced on an Illumina HiSeq 2000 with 100+100 nt paired-end reads. To avoid cross-contamination, the mother libraries and the child libraries were prepared a month apart and sequenced in separate runs. For each donor, between roughly 450,000 and 2,100,000 distinct TCR beta clonotypes were identified. Naive TCR beta clonotypes were estimated from low-frequency clonotypes matched to each donor's FACS-determined naive share, without sorting.

The chain uses TRBV28 and TRBJ2-7; the D call is possibly TRBD1 or TRBD2, each sharing 7 bases. The receptor was derived from a boy between 10 and 17 years old in good health. Sequencing was done on a sample of blood. The CDR3: CASSLPLGGDRQYF. The nucleotide sequence reads TGTGCCAGCAGTTTACCGTTGGGGGGGGACAGACAGTACTTC. With the rest looked up from the reference TRBV28 and TRBJ2-7 genes rather than sequenced, the full variable domain is DVKVTQSSRYLVKRTGEKVFLECVQDMDHENMFWYRQDPGLGLRLIYFSYDVKMKEKGDIPEGYSVSREKKERFSLILESASTNQTSMYLCASSLPLGGDRQYFGPGTRLTVT.